This TCR beta chain emerged from a study of blood T cell repertoires in COVID-19. On the study more broadly: From T cells, B-cell-depleted T cells, or PBMCs came the material, which was cDNA or gDNA.

Trimming stripped 2 bases from V and 0 bases from J, with 6 bases between. This CDR3 has 14 residues. The germline CDR1 and CDR2 sequences are MNHEY and SMNVEV (reference sequence). TCRdb's table, derived via immunoSEQ multiplex PCR, lists solely in-frame clones and lacks some. The data hold around 72,000 clones, with more than 85% observed a single time. Material for sequencing was peripheral blood. This chain links TRBV27 with TRBJ2-3, with D possibly TRBD1 on 6 matching bases. The sequence derives from a human donor with active COVID-19. The donor label of this sample is uncertain. The CDR3 is CASSLTGSTDTQYF. DNA of the CDR3: TGTGCCAGCAGTTTAACAGGGAGCACAGATACGCAGTATTTT.